Described below is a single T cell receptor beta chain sequence and its context. Its target antigen remains unknown. Per-nucleotide qualities are absent, and no much larger clonotype sits a single base away. This sample is part of a study of shared clonotypes between healthy human individuals (dated by TCRdb to 2020 to 2022). Concerning the study at large: The cohort included three men and a couple of women between 18 and 49 years of age. Per donor, three plates each were used for CD4 naive and CD4 memory, two for CD8 naive, and one for CD8 memory. Blood TCR repertoires of roughly five healthy adults were deeply sequenced to estimate repertoire size and the extent of clonotype sharing between individuals. Different laboratories and diverse techniques were used to prepare libraries and sequence TCR repertoires, to increase sequencing depth and limit assay-specific biases. Between about 0.85 and 8.9 billion PBMCs per donor were obtained by leukapheresis. Overall results and qualifications from the work: Based on pairwise subsampling, the degree of clonotype sharing among donors was expected to be affected by sequencing depth. Compared with non-shared clonotypes, clonotypes shared by all four sorted-subset donors had higher generation probabilities. Even with the large sequencing depth, rarefaction of the sorted-subset datasets indicated that sequencing was incomplete. Sharing across several donors was observed for about 5% of naive CD4, about 3.2% of naive CD8, about 2.5% of memory CD4, and around 0.4% of memory CD8 clonotypes. Sampling was restricted to blood, and TCR repertoires in tissues likely differ from the TCR repertoires found in blood. Because the study included only a small number of donors, the genetic and exposure-history diversity represented was limited. Naive subsets generally had larger estimated clonotype richness than memory subsets did.

Healthy HIV-negative adults with no recently reported acute infections or vaccinations were included as donors. Only Caucasian adults living in Nashville, Tennessee, USA were represented among the donors. CD4+ T cells were enriched by magnetic negative selection; naive cells were then positively selected on CD45RA, and the negative fraction formed the memory subset. Blood was collected by leukapheresis, and PBMCs were isolated by Ficoll-Histopaque density gradient centrifugation and then cryopreserved in liquid nitrogen vapor phase. Purity and quantity of every magnetically sorted T cell population were checked by analytical flow cytometry. Each sorted fraction had its genomic DNA isolated and then quantified by UV absorbance on a Nanodrop 2000c. From the germline V gene, CDR1 is SQVTM and CDR2 is ANQGSEA. The CDR3 numbers 12 residues from cysteine through phenylalanine. The entry retains the CDR3 DNA only, 36 bases that are in frame from base 1. V is reduced by 7 bases and J by 6 bases, leaving a spacing of 13 bases between them.

Using the deep immunoSEQ assay, multiplex PCR amplified TCR CDR3 regions from genomic DNA. Genomic DNA extracted from each cell subset was distributed evenly over all wells of several immunoSEQ 96-well plates, and each plate served as one replicate. For sorted subsets, 200 to 250 ng of genomic DNA, equivalent to 25,000 to 35,000 T cell genomes, went into each replicate PCR. The purified libraries were quantified using a Qubit 3.0 fluorometer, sized with a Bioanalyzer 2100, and then quantified again using the KAPA Library Quantification kit. Each immunoSEQ 96-well plate was sequenced on its own single-read 150-cycle Illumina NextSeq 550 flow cell. On the study's bioinformatics: Because the immunoSEQ output included only junctional sequences and no quality scores, the filtering could not be the same as the filtering used for full-length reads. Sequences were annotated with PyIR, a Python wrapper for IgBLAST v1.9, and V/J genes and CDR3 were assigned using IMGT germline references. Reads were filtered out if the reads had weak V/J assignments (E-value above 1e-6), no CDR3, stop codons, out-of-frame junctions, or ambiguous translated residues. V3J clonotypes were defined as sequences sharing the same inferred V gene, J gene, and CDR3 amino acid sequence. To compute the percentage overlap between repertoires, the number of shared unique clonotypes was divided by the size of the smaller repertoire. RTK rarefaction, the Chao1 estimator, and Recon v2.1 estimates of unobserved clonotypes were used to assess repertoire richness. For all TCRbeta clonotypes obtained by the gDNA method from a handful of donors, generation probabilities were computed with OLGA. TCRdb took over this immuneACCESS table, retaining in-frame rearrangements with V and J assigned. Such tables are incomplete; in checked studies, under half of the missing clones stem from an unresolved V gene, and the remainder is unexplained. V, J and clone size are taken as reported in that table, and D and trimming were inferred from the DNA itself. In all, the sample holds approximately 1.4 million clones, and 98% of those were seen once. Jointly, the top ten make up about 0.45% of the sample.

The sequence was obtained from a man aged 30 to 45 in good health. Specimen: naive CD4+ T cells sorted from blood. The cell subset or site label for this specimen denotes: CD45RA+ positively selected. The rearrangement joined TRBV29-1 to TRBJ2-4; the D gene is perhaps TRBD2, from 5 matching bases. The CDR3: CSAAVSGNIQYF. The DNA sequence is given as TGCAGCGCGGCGGTCAGCGGAAACATTCAGTACTTC.